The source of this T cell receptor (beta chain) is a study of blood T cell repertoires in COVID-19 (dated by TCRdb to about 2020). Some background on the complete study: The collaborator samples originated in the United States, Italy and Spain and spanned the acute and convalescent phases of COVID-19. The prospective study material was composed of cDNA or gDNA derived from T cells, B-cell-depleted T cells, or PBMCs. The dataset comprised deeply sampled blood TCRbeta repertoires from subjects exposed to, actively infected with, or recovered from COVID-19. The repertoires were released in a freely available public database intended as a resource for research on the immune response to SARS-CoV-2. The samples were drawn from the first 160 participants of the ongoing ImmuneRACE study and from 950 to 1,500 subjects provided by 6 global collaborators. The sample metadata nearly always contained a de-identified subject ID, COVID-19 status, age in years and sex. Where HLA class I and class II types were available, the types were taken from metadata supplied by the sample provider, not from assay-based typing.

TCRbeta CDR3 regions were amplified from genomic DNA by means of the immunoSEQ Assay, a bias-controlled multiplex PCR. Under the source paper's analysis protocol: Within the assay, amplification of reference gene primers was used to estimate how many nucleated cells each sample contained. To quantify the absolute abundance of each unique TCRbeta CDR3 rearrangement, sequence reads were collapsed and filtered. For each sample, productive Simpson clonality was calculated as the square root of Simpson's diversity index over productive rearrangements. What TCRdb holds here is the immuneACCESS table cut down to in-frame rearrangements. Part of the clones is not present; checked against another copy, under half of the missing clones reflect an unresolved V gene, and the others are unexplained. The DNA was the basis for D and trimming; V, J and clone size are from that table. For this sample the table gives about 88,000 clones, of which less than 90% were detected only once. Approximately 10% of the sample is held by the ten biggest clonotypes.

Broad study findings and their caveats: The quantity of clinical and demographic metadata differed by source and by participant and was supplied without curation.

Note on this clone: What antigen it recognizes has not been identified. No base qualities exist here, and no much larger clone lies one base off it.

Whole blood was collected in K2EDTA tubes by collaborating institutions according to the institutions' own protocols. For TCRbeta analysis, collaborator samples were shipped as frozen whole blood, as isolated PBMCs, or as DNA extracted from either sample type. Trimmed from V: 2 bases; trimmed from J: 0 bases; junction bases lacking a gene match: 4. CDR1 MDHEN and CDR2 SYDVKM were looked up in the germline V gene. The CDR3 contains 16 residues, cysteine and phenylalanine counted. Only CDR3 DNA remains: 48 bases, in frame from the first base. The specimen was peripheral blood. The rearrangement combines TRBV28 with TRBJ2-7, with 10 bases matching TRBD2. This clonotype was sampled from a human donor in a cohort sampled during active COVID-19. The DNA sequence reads TGTGCCAGCAGTTTACTCGGACTAGCGGACTCCTACGAGCAGTACTTC. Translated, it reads CASSLLGLADSYEQYF.